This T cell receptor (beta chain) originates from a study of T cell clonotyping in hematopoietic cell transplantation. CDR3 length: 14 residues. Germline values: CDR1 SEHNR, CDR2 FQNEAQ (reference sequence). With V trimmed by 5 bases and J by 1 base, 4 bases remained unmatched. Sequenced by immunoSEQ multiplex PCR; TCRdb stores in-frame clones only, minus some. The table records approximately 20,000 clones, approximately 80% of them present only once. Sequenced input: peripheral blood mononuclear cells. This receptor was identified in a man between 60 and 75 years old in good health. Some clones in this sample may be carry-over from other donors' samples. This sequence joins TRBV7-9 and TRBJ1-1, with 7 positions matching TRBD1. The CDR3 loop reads CASSPGQENTEAFF. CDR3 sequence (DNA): TGTGCCAGCAGCCCCGGACAGGAGAACACTGAAGCTTTCTTT.